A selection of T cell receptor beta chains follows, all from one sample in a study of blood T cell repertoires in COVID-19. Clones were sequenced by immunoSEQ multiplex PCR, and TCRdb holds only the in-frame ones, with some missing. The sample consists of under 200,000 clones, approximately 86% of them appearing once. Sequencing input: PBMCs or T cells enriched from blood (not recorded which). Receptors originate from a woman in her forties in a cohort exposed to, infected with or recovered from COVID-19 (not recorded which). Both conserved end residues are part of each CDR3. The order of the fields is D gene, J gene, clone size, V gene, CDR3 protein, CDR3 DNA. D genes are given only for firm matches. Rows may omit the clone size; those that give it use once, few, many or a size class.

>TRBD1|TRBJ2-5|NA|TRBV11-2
CATTQGMTETQYF
TGTGCCACTACACAGGGGATGACTGAGACCCAGTACTTC
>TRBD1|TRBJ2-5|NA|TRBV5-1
CASSEGTGGPETQYF
TGCGCCAGCAGCGAAGGGACAGGGGGCCCAGAGACCCAGTACTTC
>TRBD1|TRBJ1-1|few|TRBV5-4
CASRVPGQGMNTEAFF
TGTGCCAGCAGGGTTCCGGGACAGGGGATGAACACTGAAGCTTTCTTT
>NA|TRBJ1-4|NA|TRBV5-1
CASSLAGPFSRLGGEEKLFF
TGCGCCAGCAGCTTGGCCGGCCCATTCTCACGGTTGGGGGGAGAGGAAAAACTGTTTTTT
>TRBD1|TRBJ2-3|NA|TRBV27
CASSSLTGPRADTQYF
TGTGCCAGCAGTTCCCTGACAGGGCCGCGGGCAGATACGCAGTATTTT
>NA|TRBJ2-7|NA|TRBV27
CASSLAGTSYEQYF
TGTGCCAGCAGTCTCGCCGGGACATCCTACGAGCAGTACTTC
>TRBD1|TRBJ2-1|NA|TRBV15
CATSRDGTDYNEQFF
TGTGCCACCAGCAGAGACGGGACAGATTACAATGAGCAGTTCTTC
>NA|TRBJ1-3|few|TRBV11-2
CASKLGEYSGNTIYF
TGTGCCAGCAAGCTGGGCGAATACTCTGGAAACACCATATATTTT
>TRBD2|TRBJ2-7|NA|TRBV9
CASSVALLAGDEQYF
TGTGCCAGCAGCGTAGCGTTGCTAGCGGGAGACGAGCAGTACTTC
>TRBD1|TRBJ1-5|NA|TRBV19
CASSRRDRDQPQHF
TGTGCCAGTAGTAGGCGAGACAGGGACCAGCCCCAGCATTTT
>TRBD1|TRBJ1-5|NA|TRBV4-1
CASSQDRTGVNQPQHF
TGCGCCAGCAGCCAAGATAGGACAGGGGTCAATCAGCCCCAGCATTTT
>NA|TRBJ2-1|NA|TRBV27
CASSNRGTYNEQFF
TGTGCCAGCAGTAACCGCGGGACCTACAATGAGCAGTTCTTC
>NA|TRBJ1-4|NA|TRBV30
CAWSVQGINEKLFF
TGTGCCTGGAGTGTACAGGGTATTAATGAAAAACTGTTTTTT
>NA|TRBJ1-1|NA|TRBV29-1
CSVRAINTEAFF
TGCAGCGTAAGAGCTATTAACACTGAAGCTTTCTTT
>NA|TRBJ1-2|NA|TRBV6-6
CASSYREGRTNYGYTF
TGTGCCAGCAGTTACAGGGAGGGAAGGACGAACTATGGCTACACCTTC
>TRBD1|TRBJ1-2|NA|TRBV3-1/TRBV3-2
CASSQEYRDRGDENYGYTF
TGTGCCAGCAGCCAAGAATACCGGGACAGGGGCGACGAAAACTATGGCTACACCTTC
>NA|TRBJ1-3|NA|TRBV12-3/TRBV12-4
CASSRDNGNTIYF
TGTGCCAGCAGCCGGGACAACGGAAACACCATATATTTT
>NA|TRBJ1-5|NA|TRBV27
CASARGGGGNQPQHF
TGTGCCAGCGCTCGAGGTGGTGGTGGCAATCAGCCCCAGCATTTT
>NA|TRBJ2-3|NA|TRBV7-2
CASSFPRGKGFGADTQYF
TGTGCCAGCAGCTTCCCCAGGGGAAAGGGCTTCGGCGCAGATACGCAGTATTTT
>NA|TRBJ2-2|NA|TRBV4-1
CASSQSPTSSAGELFF
TGCGCCAGCAGCCAATCACCTACTAGCTCGGCCGGGGAGCTGTTTTTT
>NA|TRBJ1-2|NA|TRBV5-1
CASSHGQTYGYTF
TGCGCCAGCAGCCACGGACAGACATATGGCTACACCTTC